Below are 23 T cell receptor beta chains sequenced from a single sample in a study of blood T cell repertoires in COVID-19. Method: immunoSEQ multiplex PCR; TCRdb's copy keeps in-frame clones and lacks some. The data contain roughly 43,000 clones, 70% to 90% of them seen just once; the ten biggest clones take up 15% to 18%. The material sequenced was peripheral blood. The receptors stem from a human donor in a cohort sampled during active COVID-19. The donor label of this sample is uncertain.

The V and J genes are TRBV5-8 and TRBJ1-5; possibly TRBD1 for D (6 bases). Trimming took 3 bases from V and 0 from J, leaving 10 bases between them. Looked up from germline, CDR1 is SGHTS and CDR2 is YDEGEE. The CDR3 spans 15 residues. This CDR3 reads CASSSGQNSNQPQHF. CDR3 coding DNA: TGTGCCAGCAGCTCCGGACAGAATAGCAATCAGCCCCAGCATTTT.

This chain connects TRBV7-2 to TRBJ2-3; 9 bases agree with TRBD2. The CDR3 is made up of 18 amino acids. CDR1 is SGHTA and CDR2 is FQGNSA in the germline V gene. V shed 1 base and J 3 bases; nucleotides not matched to a gene: 11. DNA for the CDR3: TGTGCCAGCAGCTTAGATGGTTGGCGGGGGGGCAGGACAGATACGCAGTATTTT. This sequence encodes CASSLDGWRGGRTDTQYF.

The CDR3 sequence: CASSLDGAANYEQYF. The CDR3 region has the DNA TGTGCCAGCAGTTTAGACGGAGCGGCCAACTACGAGCAGTACTTC. The chain uses TRBV28 and TRBJ2-7; D might be TRBD2 (5 bases). V was shortened by 2 bases and J by 3 bases, with 14 bases between the two germline ends. Germline V gene lookup returns CDR1 MDHEN and CDR2 SYDVKM. CDR3 size: 15 residues.

The rearrangement links TRBV7-9 to TRBJ2-7, with no clear D. Germline V gene sequence: CDR1 SEHNR, CDR2 FQNEAQ (reference sequence). The V and J ends lost 1 base and 0 bases respectively, with 13 bases between them. CDR3 length: 16 residues. CDR3 loop: CASSLGQAPRSYEQYF. The CDR3 bases are TGTGCCAGCAGCTTAGGGCAGGCCCCTCGCTCCTACGAGCAGTACTTC.

The V call is TRBV19, the J call TRBJ2-1, with TRBD2 identical over 7 bases. This CDR3 contains 15 residues. Trimming took 6 bases from V and 8 from J; bases not matched to a gene: 13. Germline CDR1 and CDR2: LNHDA and SQIVND (reference sequence). For the CDR3, the DNA is TGTGCCAGTAGCCATCCGGGGGAGGGACTGGATGAGCAGTTCTTC. It is translated as CASSHPGEGLDEQFF.

V gene TRBV19 combines with J gene TRBJ1-1; the match to TRBD1 covers 10 bases. Germline CDR1 LNHDA, CDR2 SQIVND (reference sequence). Trimming took 7 bases from V and 5 from J; bases not matched to a gene: 10. This CDR3 has 15 residues. CDR3 bases: TGTGCCAGTACCCACCAAGGACAGGGGGGGACTGAAGCTTTCTTT. Its translation: CASTHQGQGGTEAFF.

V is TRBV18 and J is TRBJ2-3; D is uncertain. CDR1 is KGHSH and CDR2 is LQKENI in the germline V gene. Trimming left V 5 bases short and J 4 bases short, with 10 bases between. The CDR3 consists of 13 residues. The CDR3 coding sequence is TGTGCCAGCTCATCCTCTGTCGCAGATACGCAGTATTTT. It translates to CASSSSVADTQYF. Together with reference TRBV18 and TRBJ2-3, the CDR3 gives the full variable domain: NAGVMQNPRHLVRRRGQEARLRCSPMKGHSHVYWYRQLPEEGLKFMVYLQKENIIDESGMPKERFSAEFPKEGPSILRIQQVVRGDSAAYFCASSSSVADTQYFGPGTRLTVL.

The V call is TRBV19, the J call TRBJ1-6, with TRBD1 identical over 7 bases. V lost 4 bases to trimming and J lost 4 bases; unmatched junction nucleotides: 7. CDR1 and CDR2 (germline): LNHDA, SQIVND (reference sequence). The CDR3 has 16 amino acids. CDR3 in DNA: TGTGCCAGTAGTACCCCGGGACAGAAATATAATTCACCCCTCCACTTT. It codes for CASSTPGQKYNSPLHF.

This rearrangement joins TRBV3-1 (or the pseudogene TRBV3-2) to TRBJ1-2; TRBD1 matches 8 bases. V lost 4 bases, J lost 6 bases, and 7 bases stayed unmatched. The CDR3 has 14 residues. In germline, CDR1 is LGHDT, CDR2 YNNKEL (reference sequence). The CDR3: CASSLLSGGDGYTF. The DNA of the CDR3 is TGTGCCAGCAGCCTTCTGTCAGGGGGCGATGGCTACACCTTC.

The chain carries TRBV6-1 and TRBJ1-2; 8 bases align to TRBD1. Trimming removed 3 bases from V and 5 bases from J; junction bases left unmatched: 2. Per germline, CDR1 MNHNS and CDR2 SASEGT. This CDR3 region has 13 residues. CDR3 in amino acids: CASSDGQGYGYTF. In nucleotides, the CDR3 is TGTGCCAGCAGTGATGGACAGGGTTATGGCTACACCTTC.

The genes are TRBV5-8 and TRBJ1-5; the D gene is possibly TRBD1 (6 bases). Germline V lookup: CDR1 SGHTS, CDR2 YDEGEE. With 1 base removed from V and 0 bases from J, the gap between germline ends came to 20 bases. CDR3 length equals 19 residues. The CDR3 loop reads CASSLFQGLTLYSNQPQHF. CDR3 nucleotide sequence: TGTGCCAGCAGCTTGTTTCAGGGGCTCACTTTATATAGCAATCAGCCCCAGCATTTT.

This rearrangement joins TRBV7-2 to TRBJ2-2; 8 bases are a match to TRBD2. The germline V gene encodes CDR1 SGHTA and CDR2 FQGNSA. The CDR3 totals 16 residues. J was trimmed by 1 base and V by 8 bases; bases with no gene match: 9. As DNA, the CDR3 is TGTGCCAGCCGTACCAGCGGGGGCCTGAACACCGGGGAGCTGTTTTTT. Protein sequence: CASRTSGGLNTGELFF. Filled out from reference TRBV7-2 and TRBJ2-2, the complete variable domain reads GAGVSQSPSNKVTEKGKDVELRCDPISGHTALYWYRQSLGQGLEFLIYFQGNSAPDKSGLPSDRFSAERTGGSVSTLTIQRTQQEDSAVYLCASRTSGGLNTGELFFGEGSRLTVL.

This clone was counted a single time. The genes are TRBV19 and TRBJ1-2; unclear D gene. In germline, CDR1 is LNHDA, CDR2 SQIVND (reference sequence). Trimming took 6 bases from V and 1 from J, leaving 6 bases between them. CDR3 length equals 12 residues. CDR3 sequence (DNA): TGTGCCAGTAGCGTGCGTAACTATGGCTACACCTTC. Translating it yields CASSVRNYGYTF.

The CDR3: CASSLDPFSYEQYF. The DNA for the CDR3 is TGCGCCAGCAGCTTGGATCCCTTTTCCTACGAGCAGTACTTC. The genes are TRBV5-1 and TRBJ2-7, with unresolved D. This CDR3 has 14 residues. The ends were cut back, 0 bases at V and 1 base at J, with 8 bases in the middle. The germline gives CDR1 SGHRS, CDR2 YFSETQ.

This clone came up a few times. CDR3 protein: CASRRPRLEGEGTEAFF. In DNA, the CDR3 is TGTGCCAGCAGACGCCCTCGCCTTGAGGGGGAGGGTACTGAAGCTTTCTTT. The chain couples TRBV27 to TRBJ1-1, with a weak D call TRBD1 (6 bases). The CDR3 has 17 residues. CDR1 is MNHEY, CDR2 SMNVEV, per germline (reference sequence). Trimming took off 6 bases at V and 5 bases at J, with 25 bases between the two ends.

In its sample, this clone was seen once. V gene TRBV5-1 combines with J gene TRBJ1-4, with TRBD1 matching 12 bases. Looked up from germline, CDR1 is SGHRS and CDR2 is YFSETQ. Germline trimming cut 4 bases from V and 5 bases from J; bases unmatched to any gene: 9. This CDR3 has 17 residues. CDR3 in amino acids: CASSRGQGAVINEKLFF. The CDR3 DNA follows: TGCGCCAGCAGCCGGGGACAGGGGGCGGTCATCAATGAAAAACTGTTTTTT.

The chain links TRBV7-9 to TRBJ1-2; 8 bases are a match to TRBD1. Per the germline V gene, CDR1 is SEHNR and CDR2 is FQNEAQ (reference sequence). CDR3 length equals 14 residues. V was pared by 5 bases and J by 4 bases, with 6 bases of the junction left unmatched. The CDR3 protein is CASSPGTGLYGYTF. The CDR3 nucleotides read TGTGCCAGCAGCCCTGGGACAGGCCTCTATGGCTACACCTTC.

V and J are TRBV29-1 and TRBJ2-2; D might be TRBD2 (5 bases). This CDR3 has 13 residues. The germline gives CDR1 SQVTM, CDR2 ANQGSEA. V lost 7 bases, J lost 7 bases, and 16 bases lay in between. The CDR3, as DNA: TGCAGCGCTATGGACCCGGCGGGCGGGGAGCTGTTTTTT. Translating it yields CSAMDPAGGELFF.

The DNA of the CDR3 is TGCGCCAGCAGCTTGGACAGCCCTAATGAAAAACTGTTTTTT. As protein: CASSLDSPNEKLFF. The chain joins TRBV5-1 to TRBJ1-4, with no clear D. Germline V CDR1 and CDR2: SGHRS, YFSETQ. Trimming stripped 0 bases from V and 3 bases from J, with 6 bases between. The CDR3 spans 14 residues.

This clone was counted between two and nine times. The chain uses TRBV4-3 and TRBJ2-3; 9 nucleotides line up with TRBD1. J lost 2 bases, V lost 3 bases, and 9 bases had no gene match. Germline CDR1 and CDR2: LGHNA and YSLEER. The CDR3 length is 17 residues. CDR3 sequence reads: CASSQTPGTGSTDTQYF. The CDR3 DNA is TGCGCCAGCAGCCAGACACCCGGGACAGGGTCCACAGATACGCAGTATTTT.

The V gene is TRBV5-1, the J gene TRBJ1-3, with D unresolved. The length of the CDR3 is 14 residues. Germline assignment: CDR1 SGHRS and CDR2 YFSETQ. V gave up 3 bases and J gave up 0 bases, with 7 bases separating them. CDR3 sequence: CASSSSGSGNTIYF. CDR3 bases: TGCGCCAGCAGCTCTAGTGGCTCTGGAAACACCATATATTTT.

The J gene is TRBJ1-1, the V gene TRBV7-3; D perhaps matches TRBD1 (5 bases). The V end was cut by 1 base, the J end by 2 bases, with 11 bases between. This CDR3 contains 15 residues. CDR1 and CDR2 from the germline V gene are SGHTA and FQGTGA. The CDR3 is CASSLKGQGNTEAFF. For the CDR3, the DNA is TGTGCCAGCAGCTTAAAGGGTCAGGGTAACACTGAAGCTTTCTTT.

The V call is TRBV9, the J call TRBJ2-7, with TRBD1 matching over 9 bases. V lost 3 bases, J lost 3 bases, and 1 base stayed unmatched. The CDR3 spans 13 residues. CDR1 and CDR2 from the germline V gene are SGDLS and YYNGEE. CDR3 DNA: TGTGCCAGCAGCGCGACAGGGGGCTACGAGCAGTACTTC. It yields the protein CASSATGGYEQYF.